This TCR beta chain was profiled in a study of early T cells in non-severe SARS-CoV-2 infection. Study at large: RNA in bulk from unsorted whole blood was sequenced, and chains were unpaired.

In its sample, this clonotype was seen a few times. Unique molecular identifiers were affixed to single, distinct cDNA molecules. One entry per CDR3 protein, called by TCRdb with MiXCR from the 5' RACE reads. The sample has fewer than 100,000 distinct CDR3 sequences, about 11% seen once. The junction had 10 bases not matched to a gene; V was cut back by 6 bases and J by 3 bases. Germline values: CDR1 MNHEY, CDR2 SVGAGI. The CDR3 spans 15 residues. Sequenced input: whole blood. The V gene is TRBV6-5, the J gene TRBJ2-7; 8 bases are a match to TRBD1. This clonotype was sampled from an adult who was a healthcare worker with PCR-confirmed SARS-CoV-2 infection or an uninfected control (not recorded which). The CDR3 nucleotides read TGTGCCAGCAGCCCTTCTCAGGGGGCGAACTACGAGCAGTACTTC. Protein: CASSPSQGANYEQYF.